The clone carrying this T cell receptor (beta chain) has a handful of counts. Its antigen is still unknown. The data were taken from a study of T cells after yellow fever vaccination. Findings of the study overall: Abundant bulk-derived clonotypes could contaminate FACS-sorted repertoires. Most primary-vaccination clones reappeared after the booster (more than 95% CD4, 88% CD8). Overall, a small share of clonotypes was seen in both CD4 and CD8 compartments.

TCRdb independently ran MiXCR on the 5' RACE reads; one entry per CDR3 protein. Of around 360,000 distinct CDR3 sequences in the sample, roughly 10% were seen once. The TCR originated in a man aged 18 to 30 who received the YFV17D yellow fever vaccine. Material: PBMCs, obtained on the day of the first yellow fever vaccination.

The CDR3 region has the DNA TGTGCCAGTCTGGGATGGGGTATGGATCAGCCCCAGCATTTT. Its translation is CASLGWGMDQPQHF. The V and J genes are TRBV19 and TRBJ1-5; D gene ambiguous. V lost 8 bases and J 5 bases, leaving 16 bases between the germline ends. Germline CDR1 LNHDA, CDR2 SQIVND (reference sequence). This CDR3 region has 14 residues.